This T cell receptor beta chain emerged from a study of T cell repertoires in cytomegalovirus infection. Study context: Recently described HLA-C-restricted plus well-studied HLA-B-restricted CMV epitopes were used. Evidence of both CMV infection and a matching HLA type came from public TCR beta signatures.

With regard to this clonotype: The target antigen is unknown.

TCRdb reanalysed the reads using MiXCR and keeps one entry per CDR3 protein. This sample has 110,000 to 150,000 distinct CDR3 sequences, with about 32% found just once. Overall study results and limits: Clonotype analysis showed dominance of the ex vivo response by HLA-C-restricted CMV-specific TCR beta clonotypes.

Germline CDR1 is SGHVS and CDR2 is FQNEAQ. The V segment lost 5 bases and the J segment 2 bases; nucleotides outside the gene matches: 5. The length of the CDR3 is 14 residues. This material consisted of CD8+ T cells from cultured PBMCs, taken from culture after CMV antigen stimulation. The genes are TRBV7-8 and TRBJ1-1; 7 nucleotides agree with TRBD1. This TCR derives from a human donor in good health (CMV status not recorded). Some clones in this sample may be carry-over from other donors' samples. The CDR3 DNA follows: TGTGCCAGCAGCCCACAGGGGTTCAACACTGAAGCTTTCTTT. Translating gives CASSPQGFNTEAFF. Full variable domain (rest looked up from reference TRBV7-8 and TRBJ1-1): GAGVSQSPRYKVAKRGQDVALRCDPISGHVSLFWYQQALGQGPEFLTYFQNEAQLDKSGLPSDRFFAERPEGSVSTLKIQRTQQEDSAVYLCASSPQGFNTEAFFGQGTRLTVV.